The next 28 T cell receptor beta chains were all read from a single sample in a study of blood T cell repertoires in COVID-19. Clones were sequenced by immunoSEQ multiplex PCR, and TCRdb holds only the in-frame ones, with some missing. The data show fewer than 300,000 clones, about 82% seen once. The specimen was peripheral blood. Every receptor here comes from a man in his forties or fifties with active or convalescent COVID-19.

This chain joins TRBV2 and TRBJ2-7, with a weak D call TRBD1 (6 bases). V lost 7 bases to trimming and J lost 4 bases, with 11 bases between them. The CDR3 sequence is 12 residues long. Germline V gene sequence: CDR1 SNHLY, CDR2 FYNNEI. In DNA, the CDR3 is TGTGCCAGCACGGAGACAGGATACGAGCAGTACTTC. Protein: CASTETGYEQYF.

The chain carries TRBV15 and TRBJ1-2, with a possible D match to TRBD1 (5 bases). V was cut by 5 bases and J by 7 bases, with 14 bases left in between. The CDR3 has 13 residues. CDR1 is LNHNV and CDR2 is YYDKDF in the germline V gene (reference sequence). The CDR3 protein is CATSPDMVGGYTF. For the CDR3, the DNA is TGTGCCACCAGCCCGGACATGGTTGGTGGCTACACCTTC. The full variable domain, with the rest looked up from reference TRBV15 and TRBJ1-2, is DAMVIQNPRYQVTQFGKPVTLSCSQTLNHNVMYWYQQKSSQAPKLLFHYYDKDFNNEADTPDNFQSRRPNTSFCFLDIRSPGLGDTAMYLCATSPDMVGGYTFGSGTRLTVV.

CDR3 DNA sequence: TGTGCCAGCAGCTTTAAGCGCGGGGGAGAGAACACTGAAGCTTTCTTT. Translation gives CASSFKRGGENTEAFF. This sequence joins TRBV7-9 and TRBJ1-1, with D possibly TRBD1 on 5 matching bases. V lost 3 bases and J lost 1, with 15 bases in between. Per germline, CDR1 SEHNR and CDR2 FQNEAQ (reference sequence). CDR3 length: 16 amino acids.

J is TRBJ2-5 and V is TRBV30, with D possibly being TRBD2 (6 bases). The V and J ends lost 2 bases and 6 bases respectively, with 13 bases between them. The CDR3 length is 13 residues. Germline V CDR1 and CDR2: GTSNPN, SVGIG (reference sequence). This CDR3 is CAWSPGGKKTQYF. In DNA, the CDR3 is TGTGCCTGGAGTCCCGGGGGTAAGAAGACCCAGTACTTC.

This sequence joins TRBV10-2 and TRBJ1-5, with 7 bases identical to TRBD1. Germline loops: CDR1 WSHSY, CDR2 SAAADI. Trimming cost V 6 bases and J 4 bases; bases outside gene matches: 6. The CDR3 has 14 amino acids. The CDR3 bases are TGCGCCAGCAGAGGGGGCCTTAGTAATCAGCCCCAGCATTTT. This codes for CASRGGLSNQPQHF.

This sequence joins TRBV6-2 or TRBV6-3 and TRBJ2-7; D possibly corresponds to TRBD2 (6 bases). This CDR3 spans 17 amino acids. V dropped 0 bases and J dropped 1 base, with 16 bases sitting between them. Germline-derived CDR1 and CDR2 are MNHEY and SVGEGT. CDR3 loop: CASSYSISGEGSYEQYF. DNA of the CDR3: TGTGCCAGCAGTTACTCCATTAGCGGTGAGGGGTCCTACGAGCAGTACTTC.

The chain carries TRBV2 and TRBJ2-6; possible D gene TRBD1, 6 bases. The CDR3 runs 18 residues. V was clipped by 7 bases and J by 5 bases, with 24 bases between them. Germline V gene sequence: CDR1 SNHLY, CDR2 FYNNEI. The CDR3 spells CASTQGQGLLGRANVLTF. The DNA of the CDR3 is TGTGCCAGCACCCAAGGGCAGGGGCTCCTAGGTAGGGCCAACGTCCTGACTTTC.

As concerns this clone: Other nucleotide sequences in the sample specify the same CDR3. As DNA, the CDR3 is TGTGCCAGCTCACCAACAGGAGGCACAGATACGCAGTATTTT. As protein: CASSPTGGTDTQYF. The chain joins TRBV18 to TRBJ2-3, with D tentatively TRBD1 (5 bases). The CDR3 loop spans 14 amino acids. Trimming pared 2 bases from V and 1 base from J, leaving 7 bases between. The germline V gene encodes CDR1 KGHSH and CDR2 LQKENI. Based on the CDR3 plus reference TRBV18 and TRBJ2-3, the full variable domain is NAGVMQNPRHLVRRRGQEARLRCSPMKGHSHVYWYRQLPEEGLKFMVYLQKENIIDESGMPKERFSAEFPKEGPSILRIQQVVRGDSAAYFCASSPTGGTDTQYFGPGTRLTVL.

This chain links TRBV12-3 or TRBV12-4 with TRBJ1-1; D may be TRBD1 (5 bases). CDR3 length equals 13 residues. With 5 bases removed from V and 3 bases from J, the gap between germline ends came to 10 bases. The CDR3 sequence is CASSLQGHTEAFF. The CDR3 DNA follows: TGTGCCAGCAGTCTTCAGGGCCACACTGAAGCTTTCTTT.

The chain recombines TRBV7-9 with TRBJ2-7, with D maybe TRBD1 (6 bases). Germline V gene data show CDR1 as SEHNR and CDR2 as FQNEAQ (reference sequence). V shed 1 base and J shed 4 bases, with 11 bases lying between them. This CDR3 comprises 14 residues. CDR3: CASSLGGRGYEQYF. CDR3 bases: TGTGCCAGCAGCTTAGGTGGCAGGGGTTACGAGCAGTACTTC. Full variable domain (missing parts from reference TRBV7-9 and TRBJ2-7): DTGVSQNPRHKITKRGQNVTFRCDPISEHNRLYWYRQTLGQGPEFLTYFQNEAQLEKSRLLSDRFSAERPKGSFSTLEIQRTEQGDSAMYLCASSLGGRGYEQYFGPGTRLTVT.

This rearrangement joins TRBV7-8 to TRBJ2-1, with D uncertain. This CDR3 has 15 amino acids. V was trimmed by 0 bases and J by 5 bases, leaving 11 bases between them. Per the germline V gene, CDR1 is SGHVS and CDR2 is FQNEAQ. The CDR3 here is CASSLALVVDNEQFF. The CDR3 DNA follows: TGTGCCAGCAGCTTAGCGCTAGTCGTGGACAATGAGCAGTTCTTC. The variable domain in full, completed from reference TRBV7-8 and TRBJ2-1, reads GAGVSQSPRYKVAKRGQDVALRCDPISGHVSLFWYQQALGQGPEFLTYFQNEAQLDKSGLPSDRFFAERPEGSVSTLKIQRTQQEDSAVYLCASSLALVVDNEQFFGPGTRLTVL.

This clone showed up just once. The sample has other DNA sequences that encode this CDR3 too. The chain couples TRBV11-1 to TRBJ1-5, with D hard to call. This CDR3 is 13 amino acids long. CDR1 is SGHAT and CDR2 is FQDESV in the germline V gene (reference sequence). V gave up 2 bases and J gave up 2 bases, with 4 bases separating them. CDR3 sequence: CASSLSGNQPQHF. CDR3 nucleotide sequence: TGTGCCAGCAGCTTATCTGGCAATCAGCCCCAGCATTTT.

The genes are TRBV5-4 and TRBJ2-1; D is undetermined. The CDR3 has 15 amino acids. The ends were cut back, 4 bases at V and 0 bases at J, with 11 bases in the middle. Germline V CDR1 and CDR2: SGHNT, YYREEE (reference sequence). The CDR3 protein is CASSHKTTSYNEQFF. CDR3 nucleotides: TGTGCCAGCAGCCACAAGACAACCTCCTACAATGAGCAGTTCTTC.

This chain connects TRBV5-6 to TRBJ1-1; no clear D. Trimming removed 4 bases at V and 0 bases at J, with 7 bases between. The germline CDR1 and CDR2 sequences are SGHDT and YYEEEE. This CDR3 contains 13 residues. CDR3 sequence reads: CASSPRVNTEAFF. The CDR3 bases are TGTGCCAGCAGCCCCCGGGTGAACACTGAAGCTTTCTTT.

V gene TRBV4-1 combines with J gene TRBJ1-4; TRBD1 matches at 7 bases. CDR1 MGHRA and CDR2 YSYEKL come from the germline V gene. CDR3 length: 15 residues. The ends lost 0 bases at V and 9 bases at J; junction bases unmatched: 7. CDR3 bases: TGCGCCAGCAGCCAAGATCAGACAGGGTTCCAAAAACTGTTTTTT. Protein product: CASSQDQTGFQKLFF.

The rearrangement uses TRBV5-1 and TRBJ2-3; TRBD2 matches 11 bases. Trimming took 4 bases from V and 0 from J; bases not matched to a gene: 1. This CDR3 has 15 amino acids. Germline V gives CDR1 SGHRS, CDR2 YFSETQ. Here the CDR3 reads CASSPSGRSTDTQYF. Here the CDR3 DNA reads TGCGCCAGCAGCCCTAGCGGGAGGAGCACAGATACGCAGTATTTT.

V gene TRBV7-6 combines with J gene TRBJ1-6, with a weak D call TRBD1 (5 bases). The CDR3 totals 16 residues. V was trimmed by 1 base and J by 9 bases, leaving 16 bases between them. Germline V gene lookup returns CDR1 SGHVS and CDR2 FNYEAQ. Here the CDR3 DNA reads TGTGCCAGCAGCTTAGGCGTGCGTCAGGGAGGTTCACCCCTCCACTTT. This encodes CASSLGVRQGGSPLHF.

The rearrangement uses TRBV7-3 and TRBJ2-3, with 9 positions matching TRBD1. Germline V gene data show CDR1 as SGHTA and CDR2 as FQGTGA. This CDR3 spans 15 amino acids. The V gene end was trimmed by 6 bases and the J gene end by 7 bases; junction bases not matched to a gene: 11. CDR3: CASRYPGQGSHTQYF. In DNA, the CDR3 is TGTGCCAGCAGGTATCCGGGACAGGGAAGCCATACGCAGTATTTT.

This chain uses TRBV15 with TRBJ2-1, with D unclear. V was trimmed by 7 bases and J by 0 bases, leaving 13 bases between them. The CDR3 totals 15 residues. Per germline, CDR1 LNHNV and CDR2 YYDKDF (reference sequence). CDR3 sequence reads: CATTSTVSSYNEQFF. DNA of the CDR3: TGTGCCACCACGTCGACTGTTAGCTCCTACAATGAGCAGTTCTTC.

This chain joins TRBV19 and TRBJ1-5, with a weak D call TRBD1 (5 bases). Germline V gene lookup returns CDR1 LNHDA and CDR2 SQIVND (reference sequence). The CDR3 contains 17 residues. The V end lost 3 bases, the J end lost 1 base, and 16 bases lay between the germline ends. The CDR3 spells CASSIVSSGRSNQPQHF. The CDR3 coding sequence is TGTGCCAGTAGTATTGTTTCCTCAGGGAGGAGCAATCAGCCCCAGCATTTT. Drawing the rest from reference TRBV19 and TRBJ1-5, the complete variable domain is DGGITQSPKYLFRKEGQNVTLSCEQNLNHDAMYWYRQDPGQGLRLIYYSQIVNDFQKGDIAEGYSVSREKKESFPLTVTSAQKNPTAFYLCASSIVSSGRSNQPQHFGDGTRLSIL.

This clone appeared once. The rearrangement joins TRBV12-3 or TRBV12-4 to TRBJ1-5, with D possibly being TRBD1 (5 bases). The length of the CDR3 is 13 residues. V was clipped by 8 bases and J by 7 bases, with 15 bases between them. The CDR3 spells CASGGRVHQPQHF. Here the CDR3 DNA reads TGTGCCAGCGGCGGCAGGGTTCACCAGCCCCAGCATTTT.

The rearrangement uses TRBV4-3 and TRBJ2-3; D is perhaps TRBD2 (7 bases). Per the germline V gene, CDR1 is LGHNA and CDR2 is YSLEER. V was pared by 0 bases and J by 2 bases, with 12 bases between. The CDR3 contains 16 residues. The CDR3 spells CASSQDTGGNTDTQYF. For the CDR3, the DNA is TGCGCCAGCAGCCAAGATACGGGGGGCAACACAGATACGCAGTATTTT.

This sequence joins TRBV18 and TRBJ2-2; 8 bases are a match to TRBD1. V lost 2 bases and J lost 4; bases outside the gene matches: 3. The length of the CDR3 is 15 residues. Germline values: CDR1 KGHSH, CDR2 LQKENI. CDR3: CASSPAGQVTGELFF. The CDR3 DNA sequence: TGTGCCAGCTCACCAGCGGGACAGGTCACCGGGGAGCTGTTTTTT.

CDR3 sequence reads: CASSYGQGGQPQHF. Written as DNA, the CDR3 is TGTGCCAGCAGTTACGGACAGGGCGGTCAGCCCCAGCATTTT. The chain recombines TRBV6-6 with TRBJ1-5, with 8 nucleotides matching TRBD1. Germline assignment: CDR1 MNHNY and CDR2 SVGAGI (reference sequence). The CDR3 is 14 residues long. The junction had 3 bases not matched to a gene; V was cut back by 2 bases and J by 6 bases.

The rearrangement links TRBV6-5 to TRBJ1-1, with TRBD1 as a possible D gene (5 bases). Trimming stripped 5 bases from V and 10 bases from J, with 17 bases between. From germline, CDR1 is MNHEY and CDR2 SVGAGI. CDR3 size: 13 residues. The CDR3, as DNA: TGTGCCAGCAGTCAGGGCTACACTGGCACAGCTTTCTTT. This gives the protein CASSQGYTGTAFF.

CDR3 coding DNA: TGTGCCAGCACTCCAGACACGGGACAGAGGAACACTGAAGCTTTCTTT. Translating gives CASTPDTGQRNTEAFF. The chain employs TRBV2 and TRBJ1-1, with TRBD1 matching 7 bases. CDR1 and CDR2 from the germline V gene are SNHLY and FYNNEI. The CDR3 sequence is 16 residues long. V lost 7 bases and J lost 1; bases outside the gene matches: 12. Full variable domain (remainder filled in from reference TRBV2 and TRBJ1-1): EPEVTQTPSHQVTQMGQEVILRCVPISNHLYFYWYRQILGQKVEFLVSFYNNEISEKSEIFDDQFSVERPDGSNFTLKIRSTKLEDSAMYFCASTPDTGQRNTEAFFGQGTRLTVV.

The V and J genes are TRBV28 and TRBJ1-1; 9 positions match TRBD1. The CDR3 extends over 16 amino acids. Germline-derived CDR1 and CDR2 are MDHEN and SYDVKM. V was clipped by 5 bases and J by 0 bases; unmatched bases: 7. The CDR3 DNA sequence: TGTGCCAGCAGTACACAGGGGGCGTACATGAACACTGAAGCTTTCTTT. As protein: CASSTQGAYMNTEAFF.

The table lists this clone with a few counts. The chain carries TRBV13 and TRBJ2-1; 9 nucleotides match TRBD2. J was trimmed by 5 bases and V by 1 base; bases with no gene match: 18. Looked up from germline, CDR1 is PRHDT and CDR2 is FYEKMQ (reference sequence). The CDR3 has 20 amino acids. The CDR3 sequence is CASSLAGQLKPSGENNEQFF. The CDR3 DNA follows: TGTGCCAGCAGCTTAGCTGGACAACTAAAGCCTAGCGGGGAAAACAATGAGCAGTTCTTC.